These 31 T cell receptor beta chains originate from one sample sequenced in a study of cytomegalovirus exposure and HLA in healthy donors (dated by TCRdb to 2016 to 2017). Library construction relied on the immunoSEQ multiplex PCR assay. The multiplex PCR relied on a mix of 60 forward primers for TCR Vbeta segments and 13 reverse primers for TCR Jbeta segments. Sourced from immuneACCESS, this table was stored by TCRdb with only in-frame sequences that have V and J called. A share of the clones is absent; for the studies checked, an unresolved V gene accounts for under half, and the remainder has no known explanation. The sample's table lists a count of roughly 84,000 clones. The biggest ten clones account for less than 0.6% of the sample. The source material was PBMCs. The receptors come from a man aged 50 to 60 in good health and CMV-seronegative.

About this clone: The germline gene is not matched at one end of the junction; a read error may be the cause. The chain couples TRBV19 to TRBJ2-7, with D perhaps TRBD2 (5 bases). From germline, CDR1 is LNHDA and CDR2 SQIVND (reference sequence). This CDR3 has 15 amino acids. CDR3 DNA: TGTGCCAGCAGTAGGGCGTCGGGCTCGGGGAACGAGCAGTACTTC. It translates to CASSRASGSGNEQYF.

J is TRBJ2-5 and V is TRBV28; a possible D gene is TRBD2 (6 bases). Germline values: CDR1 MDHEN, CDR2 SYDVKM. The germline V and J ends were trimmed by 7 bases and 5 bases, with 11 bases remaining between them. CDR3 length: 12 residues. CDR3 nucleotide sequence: TGTGCCAGCACCCCTCGGGGGGAGACCCAGTACTTC. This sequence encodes CASTPRGETQYF.

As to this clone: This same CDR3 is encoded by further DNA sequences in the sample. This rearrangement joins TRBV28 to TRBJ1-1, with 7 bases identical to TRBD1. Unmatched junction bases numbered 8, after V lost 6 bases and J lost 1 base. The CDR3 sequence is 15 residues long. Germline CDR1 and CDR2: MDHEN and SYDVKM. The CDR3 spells CASSSPGTENTEAFF. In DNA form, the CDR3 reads TGTGCCAGCAGCTCTCCCGGGACAGAGAACACTGAAGCTTTCTTT.

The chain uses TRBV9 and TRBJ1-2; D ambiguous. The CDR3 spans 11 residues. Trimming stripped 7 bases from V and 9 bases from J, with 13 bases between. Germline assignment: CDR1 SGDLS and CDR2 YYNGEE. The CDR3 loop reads CASGESMRYTF. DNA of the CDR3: TGTGCCAGCGGTGAGTCTATGCGCTACACCTTC.

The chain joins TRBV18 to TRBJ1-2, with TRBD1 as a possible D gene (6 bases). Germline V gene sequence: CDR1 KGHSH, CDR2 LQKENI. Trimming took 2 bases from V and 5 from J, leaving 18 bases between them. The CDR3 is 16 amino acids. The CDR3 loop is CASSPSGGQSLYGYTF. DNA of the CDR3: TGTGCCAGCTCACCATCGGGAGGACAGAGTCTTTATGGCTACACCTTC. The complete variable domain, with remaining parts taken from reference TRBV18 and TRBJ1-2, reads NAGVMQNPRHLVRRRGQEARLRCSPMKGHSHVYWYRQLPEEGLKFMVYLQKENIIDESGMPKERFSAEFPKEGPSILRIQQVVRGDSAAYFCASSPSGGQSLYGYTFGSGTRLTVV.

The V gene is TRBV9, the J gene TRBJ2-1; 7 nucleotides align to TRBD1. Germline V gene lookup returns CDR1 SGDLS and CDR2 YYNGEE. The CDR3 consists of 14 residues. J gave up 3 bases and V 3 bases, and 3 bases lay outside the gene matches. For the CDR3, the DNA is TGTGCCAGCAGCGCAACAGGGGACTACAATGAGCAGTTCTTC. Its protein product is CASSATGDYNEQFF.

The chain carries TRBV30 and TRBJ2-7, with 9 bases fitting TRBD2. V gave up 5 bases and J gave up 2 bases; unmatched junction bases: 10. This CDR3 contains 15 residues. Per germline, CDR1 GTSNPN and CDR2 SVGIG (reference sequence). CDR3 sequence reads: CAWESSGATTYEQYF. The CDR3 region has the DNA TGTGCCTGGGAGTCTAGCGGGGCGACAACCTACGAGCAGTACTTC.

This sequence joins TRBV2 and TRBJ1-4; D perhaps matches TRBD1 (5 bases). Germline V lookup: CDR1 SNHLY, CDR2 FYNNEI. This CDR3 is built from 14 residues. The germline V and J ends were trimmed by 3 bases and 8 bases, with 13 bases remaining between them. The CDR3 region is CASSERQGWEKLFF. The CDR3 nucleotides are TGTGCCAGCAGTGAGAGGCAGGGTTGGGAAAAACTGTTTTTT.

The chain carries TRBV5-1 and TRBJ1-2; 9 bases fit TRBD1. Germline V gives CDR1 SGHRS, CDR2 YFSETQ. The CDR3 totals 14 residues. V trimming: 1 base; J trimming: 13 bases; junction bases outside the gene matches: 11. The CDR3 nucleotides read TGCGCCAGCAGCTTGTTTTCCGAACAGGGGGCCTTCACCTTC. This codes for CASSLFSEQGAFTF. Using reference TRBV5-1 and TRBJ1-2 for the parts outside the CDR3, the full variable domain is KAGVTQTPRYLIKTRGQQVTLSCSPISGHRSVSWYQQTPGQGLQFLFEYFSETQRNKGNFPGRFSGRQFSNSRSEMNVSTLELGDSALYLCASSLFSEQGAFTFGSGTRLTVV.

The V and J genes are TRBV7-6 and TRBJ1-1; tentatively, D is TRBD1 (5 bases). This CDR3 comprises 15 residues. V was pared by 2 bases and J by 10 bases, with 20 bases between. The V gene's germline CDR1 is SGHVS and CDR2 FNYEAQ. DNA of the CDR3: TGTGCCAGCAGCTTATCCCCAGGGACCTGGGAGGGAGCTTTCTTT. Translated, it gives CASSLSPGTWEGAFF.

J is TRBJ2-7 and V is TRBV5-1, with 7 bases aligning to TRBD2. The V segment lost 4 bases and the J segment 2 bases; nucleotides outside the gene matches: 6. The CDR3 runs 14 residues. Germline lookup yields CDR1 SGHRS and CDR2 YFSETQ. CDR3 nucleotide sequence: TGCGCCAGCAGCCCGGGGGGATACGCCTACGAGCAGTACTTC. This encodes CASSPGGYAYEQYF.

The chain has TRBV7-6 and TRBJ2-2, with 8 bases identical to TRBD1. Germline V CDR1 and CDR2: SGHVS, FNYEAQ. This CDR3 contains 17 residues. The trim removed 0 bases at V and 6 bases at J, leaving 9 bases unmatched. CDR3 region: CASSLAGWGQEAGELFF. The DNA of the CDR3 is TGTGCCAGCAGCTTAGCGGGATGGGGACAGGAGGCCGGGGAGCTGTTTTTT.

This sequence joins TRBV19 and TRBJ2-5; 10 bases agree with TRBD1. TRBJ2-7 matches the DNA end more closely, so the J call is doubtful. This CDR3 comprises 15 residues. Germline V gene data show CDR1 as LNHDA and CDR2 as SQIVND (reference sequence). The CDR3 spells CASSIGTGGLYEQYF. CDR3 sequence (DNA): TGTGCCAGTAGTATAGGGACAGGGGGACTCTACGAGCAGTACTTC.

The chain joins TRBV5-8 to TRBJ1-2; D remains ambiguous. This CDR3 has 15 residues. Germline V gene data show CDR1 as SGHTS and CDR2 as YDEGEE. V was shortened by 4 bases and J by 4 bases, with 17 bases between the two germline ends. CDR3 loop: CASSLRSDPFYGYTF. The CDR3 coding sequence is TGTGCCAGCAGCCTTCGCTCAGATCCCTTCTATGGCTACACCTTC.

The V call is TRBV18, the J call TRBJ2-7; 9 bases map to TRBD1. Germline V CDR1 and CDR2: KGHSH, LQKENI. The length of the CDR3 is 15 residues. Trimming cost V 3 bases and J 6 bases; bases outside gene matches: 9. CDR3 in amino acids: CASSPTTGGWSEQYF. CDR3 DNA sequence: TGTGCCAGCTCACCCACTACAGGGGGCTGGTCCGAGCAGTACTTC.

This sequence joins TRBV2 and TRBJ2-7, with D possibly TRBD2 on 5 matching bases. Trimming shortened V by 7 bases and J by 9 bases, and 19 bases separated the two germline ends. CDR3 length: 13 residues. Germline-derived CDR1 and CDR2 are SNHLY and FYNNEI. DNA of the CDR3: TGTGCCAGCAAGGGAGACGACCTTCTGGCGCAGTACTTC. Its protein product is CASKGDDLLAQYF.

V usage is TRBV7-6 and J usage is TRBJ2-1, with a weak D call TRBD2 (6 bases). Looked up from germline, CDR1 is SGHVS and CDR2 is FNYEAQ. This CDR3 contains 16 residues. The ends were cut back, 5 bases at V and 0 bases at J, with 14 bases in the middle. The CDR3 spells CASSPRTGSSYNEQFF. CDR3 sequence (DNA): TGTGCCAGCAGCCCACGGACCGGGAGCTCCTACAATGAGCAGTTCTTC.

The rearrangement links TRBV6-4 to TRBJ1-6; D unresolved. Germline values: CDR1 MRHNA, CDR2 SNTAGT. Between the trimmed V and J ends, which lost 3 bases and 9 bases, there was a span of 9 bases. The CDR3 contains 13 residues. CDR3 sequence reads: CASSEGVGSPLHF. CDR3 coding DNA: TGTGCCAGCAGTGAGGGAGTAGGTTCACCCCTCCACTTT.

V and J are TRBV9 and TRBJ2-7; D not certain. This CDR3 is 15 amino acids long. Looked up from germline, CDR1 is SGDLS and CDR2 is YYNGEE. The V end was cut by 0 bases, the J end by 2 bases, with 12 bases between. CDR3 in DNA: TGTGCCAGCAGCGTAGGCCCAGGCCCAACCTACGAGCAGTACTTC. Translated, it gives CASSVGPGPTYEQYF.

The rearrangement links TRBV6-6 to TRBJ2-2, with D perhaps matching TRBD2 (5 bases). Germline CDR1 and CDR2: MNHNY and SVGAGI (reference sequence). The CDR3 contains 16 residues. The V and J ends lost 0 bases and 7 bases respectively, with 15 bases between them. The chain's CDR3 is CASSYSLEGHGGELFF. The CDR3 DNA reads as TGTGCCAGCAGTTACTCGTTAGAGGGCCATGGCGGGGAGCTGTTTTTT.

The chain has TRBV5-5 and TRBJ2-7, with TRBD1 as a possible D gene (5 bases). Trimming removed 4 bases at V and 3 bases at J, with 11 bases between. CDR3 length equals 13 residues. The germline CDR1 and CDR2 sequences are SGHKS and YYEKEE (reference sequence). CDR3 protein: CASSQGSFYEQYF. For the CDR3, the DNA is TGTGCCAGCAGCCAGGGCAGTTTCTACGAGCAGTACTTC.

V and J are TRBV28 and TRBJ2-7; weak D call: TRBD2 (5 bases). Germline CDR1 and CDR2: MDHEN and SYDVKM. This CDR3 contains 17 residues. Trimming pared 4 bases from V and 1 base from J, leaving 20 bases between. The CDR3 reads CASSSIASVENSYEQYF. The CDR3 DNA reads TGTGCCAGCAGTTCAATAGCGTCGGTGGAGAATTCCTACGAGCAGTACTTC.

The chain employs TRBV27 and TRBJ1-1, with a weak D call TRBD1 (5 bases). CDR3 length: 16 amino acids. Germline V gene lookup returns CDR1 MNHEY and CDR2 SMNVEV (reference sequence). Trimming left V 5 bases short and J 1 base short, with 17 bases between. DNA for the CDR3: TGTGCCAGCAGTCCACATCCTACAGGAACGAACACTGAAGCTTTCTTT. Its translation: CASSPHPTGTNTEAFF.

The CDR3 loop reads CASSPFGGGTGELFF. The CDR3 DNA is TGTGCCAGCTCACCATTTGGCGGAGGCACCGGGGAGCTGTTTTTT. V and J are TRBV18 and TRBJ2-2, with D possibly being TRBD2 (5 bases). The CDR3 extends over 15 amino acids. Germline CDR1 KGHSH, CDR2 LQKENI. V lost 2 bases and J lost 4, with 11 bases in between.

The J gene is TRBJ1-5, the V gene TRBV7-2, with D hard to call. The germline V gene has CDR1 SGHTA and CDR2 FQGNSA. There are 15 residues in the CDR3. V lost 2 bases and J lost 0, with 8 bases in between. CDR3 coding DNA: TGTGCCAGCAGCTTAAGCAGACATAGCAATCAGCCCCAGCATTTT. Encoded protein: CASSLSRHSNQPQHF. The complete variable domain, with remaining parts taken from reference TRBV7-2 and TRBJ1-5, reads GAGVSQSPSNKVTEKGKDVELRCDPISGHTALYWYRQSLGQGLEFLIYFQGNSAPDKSGLPSDRFSAERTGGSVSTLTIQRTQQEDSAVYLCASSLSRHSNQPQHFGDGTRLSIL.

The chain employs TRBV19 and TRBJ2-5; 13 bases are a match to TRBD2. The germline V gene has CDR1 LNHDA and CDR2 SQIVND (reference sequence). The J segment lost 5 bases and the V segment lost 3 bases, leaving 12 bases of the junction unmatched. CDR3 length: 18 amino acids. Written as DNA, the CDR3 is TGTGCCAGTAGTATTAGTAGCACTAGCGGGGGGGCCAGGGAGACCCAGTACTTC. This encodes CASSISSTSGGARETQYF.

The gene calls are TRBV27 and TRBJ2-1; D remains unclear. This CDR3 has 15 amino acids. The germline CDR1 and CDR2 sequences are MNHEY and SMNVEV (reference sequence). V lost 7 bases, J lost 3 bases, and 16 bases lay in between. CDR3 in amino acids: CASTTLSGLYNEQFF. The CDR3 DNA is TGTGCCAGCACCACCTTGAGTGGGCTCTACAATGAGCAGTTCTTC.

This CDR3 reads CASSATGVFALEAFF. The CDR3 nucleotides are TGTGCCAGCAGCGCTACTGGAGTTTTTGCCCTTGAAGCTTTCTTT. J is TRBJ1-1 and V is TRBV9, with no clear D. The V end lost 3 bases, the J end lost 7 bases, and 19 bases lay between the germline ends. CDR1 SGDLS and CDR2 YYNGEE come from the germline V gene. This CDR3 region has 15 residues. Variable domain in full (rest from reference TRBV9 and TRBJ1-1): DSGVTQTPKHLITATGQRVTLRCSPRSGDLSVYWYQQSLDQGLQFLIQYYNGEERAKGNILERFSAQQFPDLHSELNLSSLELGDSALYFCASSATGVFALEAFFGQGTRLTVV.

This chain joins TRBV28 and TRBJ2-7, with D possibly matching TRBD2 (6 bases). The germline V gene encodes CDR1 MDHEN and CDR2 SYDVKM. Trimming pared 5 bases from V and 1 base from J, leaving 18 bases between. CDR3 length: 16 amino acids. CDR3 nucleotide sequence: TGTGCCAGCAGTCCCGGCGGGGAGGCGGGTTCCTACGAGCAGTACTTC. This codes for CASSPGGEAGSYEQYF. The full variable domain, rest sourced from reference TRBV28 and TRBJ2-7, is DVKVTQSSRYLVKRTGEKVFLECVQDMDHENMFWYRQDPGLGLRLIYFSYDVKMKEKGDIPEGYSVSREKKERFSLILESASTNQTSMYLCASSPGGEAGSYEQYFGPGTRLTVT.

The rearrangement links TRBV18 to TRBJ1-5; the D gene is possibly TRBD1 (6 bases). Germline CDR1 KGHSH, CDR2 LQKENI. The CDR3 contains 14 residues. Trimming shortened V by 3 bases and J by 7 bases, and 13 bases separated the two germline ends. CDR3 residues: CASSPGQIAQPQHF. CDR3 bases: TGTGCCAGCTCACCCGGACAGATCGCGCAGCCCCAGCATTTT.

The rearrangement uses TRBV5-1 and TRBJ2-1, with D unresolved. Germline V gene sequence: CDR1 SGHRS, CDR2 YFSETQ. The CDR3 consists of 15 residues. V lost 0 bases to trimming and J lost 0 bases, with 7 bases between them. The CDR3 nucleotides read TGCGCCAGCAGCTTGGACGTGAGCTCCTACAATGAGCAGTTCTTC. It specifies CASSLDVSSYNEQFF. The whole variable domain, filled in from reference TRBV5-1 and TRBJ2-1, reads KAGVTQTPRYLIKTRGQQVTLSCSPISGHRSVSWYQQTPGQGLQFLFEYFSETQRNKGNFPGRFSGRQFSNSRSEMNVSTLELGDSALYLCASSLDVSSYNEQFFGPGTRLTVL.